Listed below are T cell receptor beta chains from one sample, sequenced in a study of radiotherapy plus CTLA-4 blockade in lung cancer. Here immunoSEQ multiplex PCR was the method, and the copy in TCRdb shows in-frame clones only, minus some. The sample consists of tens of thousands of clones, 70% of them appearing once. The input for sequencing was peripheral blood, taken from a patient treated with radiotherapy plus ipilimumab. The receptor set was obtained from a human donor with non-small cell lung cancer who had stable disease on radiotherapy plus ipilimumab. The CDR3 runs from the conserved cysteine through the conserved F or W. The order of the fields is V gene, clone size, J gene, D gene, CDR3 protein, CDR3 DNA. The D gene is left open where the match is weak. Only part of the rows carry a size: once, few, many, or a class if the clone is expanded.

TRBV9	few	TRBJ2-5	-	CASSATYWAEASETQYF	TGTGCCAGCAGCGCAACCTACTGGGCAGAGGCTTCGGAGACCCAGTACTTC
TRBV4-2	few	TRBJ2-7	-	CAISPHEQYF	TGTGCCATTTCACCCCACGAGCAGTACTTC
TRBV11-2	-	TRBJ1-5	-	CASSLDAGAQPQHF	TGTGCCAGCAGCTTAGATGCGGGGGCTCAGCCCCAGCATTTT
TRBV5-1	-	TRBJ2-3	TRBD2	CASSLIRGGTDTQYF	TGCGCCAGCAGCCTGATTAGGGGAGGGACAGATACGCAGTATTTT
TRBV5-4	medium-sized	TRBJ2-7	TRBD2	CASSPGGVYEQYF	TGTGCCAGCAGCCCGGGAGGGGTTTACGAGCAGTACTTC
TRBV29-1	-	TRBJ2-5	TRBD2	CSVGLAGGETQYF	TGCAGCGTGGGACTAGCGGGAGGTGAGACCCAGTACTTC
TRBV19	-	TRBJ2-4	-	CASSIGLRQSAKNIQYF	TGTGCCAGTAGTATTGGGCTTCGACAGTCAGCCAAAAACATTCAGTACTTC
TRBV29-1	-	TRBJ1-5	-	CSVREGFNQPQHF	TGCAGCGTTCGGGAGGGGTTCAATCAGCCCCAGCATTTT
TRBV28	-	TRBJ1-2	-	CASSRSTNYGYTF	TGTGCCAGCAGTCGTTCTACTAACTATGGCTACACCTTC
TRBV5-4	few	TRBJ1-1	-	CASSLIPRRGEGGTEAFF	TGTGCCAGCAGCTTGATTCCCCGGCGGGGGGAGGGAGGCACTGAAGCTTTCTTT
TRBV6-6	-	TRBJ2-3	-	CASSSPVGRGTDTQYF	TGTGCCAGCAGCAGTCCCGTAGGAAGGGGCACAGATACGCAGTATTTT
TRBV7-9	-	TRBJ2-7	TRBD2	CASSLSGSASYEQYF	TGTGCCAGCAGCCTTAGCGGGAGCGCCTCCTACGAGCAGTACTTC
TRBV25-1	once	TRBJ2-5	-	CASSSMSGQETQYF	TGTGCCAGCAGTTCAATGAGCGGCCAAGAGACCCAGTACTTC
TRBV7-2	-	TRBJ2-2	-	CASSRPGAGELFF	TGTGCCAGCAGCCGCCCGGGGGCCGGGGAGCTGTTTTTT
TRBV10-3	-	TRBJ2-7	-	CAISEGIRSSYEQYF	TGTGCCATCAGTGAGGGGATTCGGAGCTCCTACGAGCAGTACTTC
TRBV20-1	-	TRBJ2-1	-	CSARDVLEQFF	TGCAGTGCTAGAGATGTGCTAGAGCAGTTCTTC
TRBV4-1	-	TRBJ1-5	-	CASSQDGASNQPQHF	TGCGCCAGCAGCCAAGACGGGGCGAGCAATCAGCCCCAGCATTTT
TRBV6-5	once	TRBJ2-3	-	CASAGRLAYVDTQYF	TGTGCCTCCGCAGGTCGGCTGGCGTATGTAGATACGCAGTATTTT
TRBV4-1	-	TRBJ2-1	-	CASRTPGGRSTYNEQFF	TGCGCCAGCAGGACCCCTGGCGGGCGCTCCACCTACAATGAGCAGTTCTTC
TRBV9	-	TRBJ2-5	-	CASSVDSREETQYF	TGTGCCAGCAGCGTAGATTCGCGTGAAGAGACCCAGTACTTC
TRBV4-1	-	TRBJ2-1	-	CASSQEWGARYNEQFF	TGCGCCAGCAGCCAAGAGTGGGGAGCCCGATACAATGAGCAGTTCTTC
TRBV7-2	-	TRBJ2-5	-	CASSLAGTADGSQYF	TGTGCCAGCAGCTTAGCGGGGACAGCGGACGGGAGCCAGTACTTC
TRBV5-1	-	TRBJ2-1	TRBD2	CASGKTSGRVIGEQFF	TGCGCCAGCGGAAAGACTAGCGGGAGGGTGATAGGTGAGCAGTTCTTC